This entry lists 28 T cell receptor beta chains sequenced from one sample in a study of blood T cell repertoires in COVID-19. Assay used: immunoSEQ multiplex PCR; TCRdb lists only in-frame clones, some missing. Here the sample spans 100,000 to 150,000 clones, about 89% being singletons. The sequenced material came from peripheral blood. These receptors were collected from a woman in her 70s with COVID-19, enrolled during active disease.

The chain combines TRBV9 with TRBJ1-5; D unclear. This CDR3 region has 12 residues. The germline gives CDR1 SGDLS, CDR2 YYNGEE. Trimming removed 4 bases from V and 2 bases from J, with 4 bases in between. CDR3 DNA sequence: TGTGCCAGCAGCCGTGGCAATCAGCCCCAGCATTTT. This encodes CASSRGNQPQHF.

The chain is built from TRBV2 and TRBJ2-6, with TRBD2 as a possible D gene (5 bases). Trimming cost V 4 bases and J 1 base, with 5 bases left between them. The CDR3 totals 14 residues. Germline V lookup: CDR1 SNHLY, CDR2 FYNNEI. The CDR3 protein is CASSGGSGANVLTF. The CDR3 DNA reads TGTGCCAGCAGTGGAGGGTCTGGGGCCAACGTCCTGACTTTC.

This sequence joins TRBV5-4 and TRBJ1-2; perhaps TRBD1 as D (6 bases). Germline V gene sequence: CDR1 SGHNT, CDR2 YYREEE (reference sequence). The ends were cut back, 4 bases at V and 5 bases at J, with 18 bases in the middle. The CDR3 covers 15 residues. Here the CDR3 DNA reads TGTGCCAGCAGCCCTACGCCGGACAGCCTTTATGGCTACACCTTC. It translates to CASSPTPDSLYGYTF. Variable domain in full (rest from reference TRBV5-4 and TRBJ1-2): ETGVTQSPTHLIKTRGQQVTLRCSSQSGHNTVSWYQQALGQGPQFIFQYYREEENGRGNFPPRFSGLQFPNYSSELNVNALELDDSALYLCASSPTPDSLYGYTFGSGTRLTVV.

The chain is built from TRBV6-5 and TRBJ1-5; D might be TRBD1 (5 bases). The CDR3 contains 13 residues. From germline, CDR1 is MNHEY and CDR2 SVGAGI. V shed 7 bases and J shed 2 bases, with 9 bases lying between them. In nucleotides, the CDR3 is TGTGCCAGCACAGGGAATGGCAATCAGCCCCAGCATTTT. Translated: CASTGNGNQPQHF.

The J gene is TRBJ1-2, the V gene TRBV2, with D possibly TRBD1 on 5 matching bases. Per germline, CDR1 SNHLY and CDR2 FYNNEI. This CDR3 has 12 residues. V lost 4 bases, J lost 7 bases, and 10 bases lay in between. The CDR3 is CASSGGGSGYTF. The CDR3 region has the DNA TGTGCCAGCAGTGGGGGGGGAAGTGGCTACACCTTC. Filled out from reference TRBV2 and TRBJ1-2, the complete variable domain reads EPEVTQTPSHQVTQMGQEVILRCVPISNHLYFYWYRQILGQKVEFLVSFYNNEISEKSEIFDDQFSVERPDGSNFTLKIRSTKLEDSAMYFCASSGGGSGYTFGSGTRLTVV.

This rearrangement joins TRBV19 to TRBJ1-4; 7 positions agree with TRBD1. The germline V gene has CDR1 LNHDA and CDR2 SQIVND (reference sequence). The CDR3 is 12 residues long. The J segment lost 6 bases and the V segment lost 8 bases, leaving 3 bases of the junction unmatched. CDR3 in amino acids: CASAGTDEKLFF. In DNA, the CDR3 is TGTGCCAGTGCGGGGACAGATGAAAAACTGTTTTTT.

This chain uses TRBV12-3 or TRBV12-4 with TRBJ2-5, with a weak D call TRBD1 (5 bases). The CDR3 is made up of 13 amino acids. Trimming stripped 3 bases from V and 3 bases from J, with 8 bases between. For the CDR3, the DNA is TGTGCCAGCAGTTTTGGGGCAGAAGAGACCCAGTACTTC. The encoded protein is CASSFGAEETQYF.

The sample holds one count of this clone. Other DNA sequences in this sample translate to the same CDR3. The chain is built from TRBV5-5 and TRBJ1-2; D uncertain. The germline CDR1 and CDR2 sequences are SGHKS and YYEKEE (reference sequence). Between the trimmed V and J ends, which lost 0 bases and 5 bases, there was a span of 5 bases. The CDR3 consists of 12 residues. For the CDR3, the DNA is TGTGCCAGCAGCTTGGCCGGGTATGGCTACACCTTC. Encoded protein: CASSLAGYGYTF.

The V gene is TRBV28, the J gene TRBJ1-1, with 8 bases identical to TRBD1. The CDR3 has 18 residues. The germline CDR1 and CDR2 sequences are MDHEN and SYDVKM. V shed 2 bases, J shed 2 bases, and the junction held 13 bases outside the gene matches. DNA for the CDR3: TGTGCCAGCAGTTTACCTACCAGGGGGCGGGTAGGAAACACTGAAGCTTTCTTT. Translated: CASSLPTRGRVGNTEAFF.

The gene calls are TRBV5-1 and TRBJ1-2; D remains unclear. V shed 4 bases and J shed 2 bases, with 9 bases lying between them. The CDR3 is made up of 13 amino acids. Germline CDR1 and CDR2: SGHRS and YFSETQ. The CDR3 loop reads CASSPGGNYGYTF. Written as DNA, the CDR3 is TGCGCCAGCAGCCCAGGAGGCAACTATGGCTACACCTTC. Variable domain in full (rest from reference TRBV5-1 and TRBJ1-2): KAGVTQTPRYLIKTRGQQVTLSCSPISGHRSVSWYQQTPGQGLQFLFEYFSETQRNKGNFPGRFSGRQFSNSRSEMNVSTLELGDSALYLCASSPGGNYGYTFGSGTRLTVV.

This clone has just a few counts. The rearrangement links TRBV27 to TRBJ2-3; maybe TRBD1 (6 bases). Between the trimmed V and J ends, which lost 9 bases and 1 base, there was a span of 23 bases. The CDR3 extends over 17 amino acids. Germline lookup yields CDR1 MNHEY and CDR2 SMNVEV (reference sequence). CDR3 in DNA: TGTGCCAGGGTGATGGGTGCCGGGACAAAAGGCACAGATACGCAGTATTTT. Translation: CARVMGAGTKGTDTQYF.

V is TRBV7-7 and J is TRBJ2-6, with a weak D call TRBD1 (5 bases). CDR3 length: 17 residues. Trimming removed 0 bases from V and 4 bases from J, with 13 bases in between. Looked up from germline, CDR1 is SSHAT and CDR2 is FNYEAQ (reference sequence). The CDR3 coding sequence is TGTGCCAGCAGCTTAGCGCTCTCTGGGGCAGGGGCCAACGTCCTGACTTTC. This gives the protein CASSLALSGAGANVLTF.

The J gene is TRBJ1-2, the V gene TRBV6-6; 7 nucleotides match TRBD1. Trimming removed 6 bases from V and 7 bases from J; junction bases left unmatched: 2. The CDR3 consists of 11 residues. Germline values: CDR1 MNHNY, CDR2 SVGAGI (reference sequence). The CDR3 region has the DNA TGTGCCAGCAGCTCAGGGGGTGGCTACACCTTC. Its protein is CASSSGGGYTF.

The chain combines TRBV28 with TRBJ1-3; no reliable D call. Germline V CDR1 and CDR2: MDHEN, SYDVKM. The V gene lost 7 bases and the J gene lost 3 bases, with 13 bases spanning the gap. The CDR3 is 14 amino acids. Written as DNA, the CDR3 is TGTGCCAGCACCGGCTTGAGGGTTGGAAACACCATATATTTT. Translation: CASTGLRVGNTIYF.

This CDR3 is CASSFTGVISNYGYTF. For the CDR3, the DNA is TGTGCCAGCAGCTTCACAGGGGTCATTTCTAACTATGGCTACACCTTC. The rearrangement uses TRBV28 and TRBJ1-2; TRBD1 aligns across 7 bases. Germline V gene lookup returns CDR1 MDHEN and CDR2 SYDVKM. The trim removed 6 bases at V and 0 bases at J, leaving 10 bases unmatched. The length of the CDR3 is 16 residues.

For the CDR3, the DNA is TGTGCCAGCAGGGCGGCTAGCGGGGGCCCGAGGGAGCTGTTTTTT. This translates into CASRAASGGPRELFF. The chain employs TRBV19 and TRBJ2-2, with 10 nucleotides matching TRBD2. This CDR3 has 15 residues. Per the germline V gene, CDR1 is LNHDA and CDR2 is SQIVND (reference sequence). Unmatched junction bases numbered 13, after V lost 9 bases and J lost 9 bases.

The chain links TRBV19 to TRBJ1-2; 11 nucleotides match TRBD1. V was pared by 6 bases and J by 0 bases, with 6 bases of the junction left unmatched. This CDR3 has 16 residues. The germline V gene has CDR1 LNHDA and CDR2 SQIVND (reference sequence). CDR3 region: CASRGQGAASNYGYTF. The DNA of the CDR3 is TGTGCCAGTAGAGGACAGGGGGCGGCTTCTAACTATGGCTACACCTTC.

Only one count was recorded for this clone. This chain connects TRBV27 to TRBJ1-5; 7 nucleotides agree with TRBD1. Looked up from germline, CDR1 is MNHEY and CDR2 is SMNVEV (reference sequence). Germline trimming cut 3 bases from V and 2 bases from J; bases unmatched to any gene: 4. There are 15 residues in the CDR3. CDR3 in amino acids: CASSFQGVGNQPQHF. The CDR3 DNA reads as TGTGCCAGCAGTTTCCAGGGGGTCGGCAATCAGCCCCAGCATTTT.

The V and J genes are TRBV18 and TRBJ1-5; 9 nucleotides align to TRBD1. The V segment lost 4 bases and the J segment 4 bases; nucleotides outside the gene matches: 2. This CDR3 has 14 amino acids. CDR1 is KGHSH and CDR2 is LQKENI in the germline V gene. The CDR3 loop reads CASSRTGDNQPQHF. As DNA, the CDR3 is TGTGCCAGCTCACGGACAGGGGATAATCAGCCCCAGCATTTT.

This chain joins TRBV11-2 and TRBJ2-3; no firm D call. The CDR3 loop spans 13 amino acids. V lost 1 base and J lost 7, with 9 bases in between. Germline values: CDR1 SGHAT, CDR2 FQNNGV. The CDR3 sequence is CASSLGLEYTQYF. The DNA of the CDR3 is TGTGCCAGCAGCTTAGGTTTAGAGTATACGCAGTATTTT. Full variable domain (outside the CDR3, taken from reference TRBV11-2 and TRBJ2-3): EAGVAQSPRYKIIEKRQSVAFWCNPISGHATLYWYQQILGQGPKLLIQFQNNGVVDDSQLPKDRFSAERLKGVDSTLKIQPAKLEDSAVYLCASSLGLEYTQYFGPGTRLTVL.

The rearrangement links TRBV5-1 to TRBJ1-6; 11 bases agree with TRBD1. Per the germline V gene, CDR1 is SGHRS and CDR2 is YFSETQ. The CDR3 sequence is 15 residues long. J was trimmed by 7 bases and V by 4 bases; bases with no gene match: 4. This CDR3 reads CASSRDRGINSPLHF. CDR3 nucleotides: TGCGCCAGCAGCCGGGACAGGGGGATCAATTCACCCCTCCACTTT.

This chain uses TRBV21-1 with TRBJ1-1; the table's D call, TRBD1, has no DNA check behind it. TRBV21-1 represents a pseudogene. The CDR3 totals 14 residues. Here the CDR3 reads CASAADRFLTEAFF. Here the CDR3 DNA reads TGTGCCAGCGCAGCGGACAGGTTCCTCACTGAAGCTTTCTTT.

J is TRBJ2-1 and V is TRBV7-2; 12 bases align to TRBD2. This CDR3 is built from 15 residues. The germline CDR1 and CDR2 sequences are SGHTA and FQGNSA. V shed 5 bases, J shed 3 bases, and the junction held 2 bases outside the gene matches. The CDR3 loop is CASSRLAGDYNEQFF. Here the CDR3 DNA reads TGTGCCAGCAGCAGACTAGCGGGGGACTACAATGAGCAGTTCTTC.

The chain couples TRBV2 to TRBJ2-2, with TRBD1 matching 7 bases. Germline assignment: CDR1 SNHLY and CDR2 FYNNEI. Trimming at V came to 5 bases and at J to 4 bases, leaving 7 bases not matched to a gene. The CDR3 runs to 15 residues. The CDR3 region has the DNA TGTGCCAGCAGTCCTCGAGGGGGCCGCACCGGGGAGCTGTTTTTT. Translation: CASSPRGGRTGELFF.

The V call is TRBV3-1 (or the pseudogene TRBV3-2), the J call TRBJ2-7, with 9 positions matching TRBD1. Germline V gives CDR1 LGHDT, CDR2 YNNKEL (reference sequence). This CDR3 has 15 residues. The V segment lost 1 base and the J segment 2 bases; nucleotides outside the gene matches: 3. The chain's CDR3 is CASSQVGQGTYEQYF. In nucleotides, the CDR3 is TGTGCCAGCAGCCAAGTGGGACAGGGTACCTACGAGCAGTACTTC.

The chain uses TRBV27 and TRBJ2-6; 11 nucleotides agree with TRBD1. With V trimmed by 6 bases and J by 3 bases, 13 bases remained unmatched. The CDR3 runs 19 residues. The germline V gene has CDR1 MNHEY and CDR2 SMNVEV (reference sequence). The CDR3 loop is CASSQPRTGGVGGANVLTF. The CDR3 bases are TGTGCCAGCAGCCAACCTCGGACAGGGGGCGTAGGTGGGGCCAACGTCCTGACTTTC.

The chain uses TRBV7-2 and TRBJ1-5; D is unclear. This CDR3 contains 15 residues. Germline V gene lookup returns CDR1 SGHTA and CDR2 FQGNSA. The ends were cut back, 3 bases at V and 12 bases at J, with 21 bases in the middle. The chain's CDR3 is CASSFQAESHSFQHF. The DNA of the CDR3 is TGTGCCAGCAGCTTCCAGGCCGAGTCACACAGCTTCCAGCATTTT.

This clone has more than one count but fewer than ten. The chain carries TRBV6-4 and TRBJ2-1, with 14 bases lining up with TRBD2. V lost 6 bases to trimming and J lost 5 bases; unmatched junction nucleotides: 3. In germline, CDR1 is MRHNA, CDR2 SNTAGT. The CDR3 has 15 amino acids. Here the CDR3 reads CASSGTSGGHNEQFF. In DNA, the CDR3 is TGTGCCAGCAGCGGGACTAGCGGGGGCCACAATGAGCAGTTCTTC.